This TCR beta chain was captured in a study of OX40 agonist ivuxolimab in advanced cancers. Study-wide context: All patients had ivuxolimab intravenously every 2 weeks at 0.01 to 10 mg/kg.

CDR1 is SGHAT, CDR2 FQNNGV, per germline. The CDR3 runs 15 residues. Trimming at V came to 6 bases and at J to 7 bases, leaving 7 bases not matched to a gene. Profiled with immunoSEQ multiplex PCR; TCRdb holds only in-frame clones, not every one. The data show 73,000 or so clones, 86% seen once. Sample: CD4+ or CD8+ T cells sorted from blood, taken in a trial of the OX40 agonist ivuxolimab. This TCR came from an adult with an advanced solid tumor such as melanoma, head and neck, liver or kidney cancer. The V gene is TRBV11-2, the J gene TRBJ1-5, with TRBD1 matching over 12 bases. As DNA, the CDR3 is TGTGCCAGCAGTATGGGACAGGGGGCTTGGCAGCCCCAGCATTTT. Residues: CASSMGQGAWQPQHF.